The 22 T cell receptor beta chains listed next were all sequenced from one sample in a study of blood T cell repertoires in COVID-19. Profiled with immunoSEQ multiplex PCR; TCRdb holds only in-frame clones, not every one. The data show about 320,000 clones, with over 75% seen just once and 6% to 9% held by the top ten. The sample taken for sequencing was peripheral blood. The receptors stem from a human donor in a cohort sampled during active COVID-19.

V gene TRBV18 combines with J gene TRBJ2-7, with D tentatively TRBD1 (5 bases). The CDR3 spans 13 residues. Germline V gives CDR1 KGHSH, CDR2 LQKENI. V lost 4 bases to trimming and J lost 4 bases, with 11 bases between them. The CDR3 bases are TGTGCCAGCTCACAGGGGAATTCGTACGAGCAGTACTTC. Residues: CASSQGNSYEQYF.

The chain has TRBV3-1 (or the pseudogene TRBV3-2) and TRBJ1-1; 8 bases align to TRBD1. After removal of 5 bases from V and 7 bases from J, the junction contained 6 bases not matched to a gene. Germline V gene sequence: CDR1 LGHDT, CDR2 YNNKEL (reference sequence). This CDR3 comprises 13 residues. Written as DNA, the CDR3 is TGTGCCAGCAGCTTCGGGGGGACAGGTGAAGCTTTCTTT. Its translation is CASSFGGTGEAFF.

The chain is built from TRBV27 and TRBJ2-7, with a tentative D call TRBD1 (6 bases). Trimming stripped 2 bases from V and 5 bases from J, with 16 bases between. Germline-derived CDR1 and CDR2 are MNHEY and SMNVEV (reference sequence). This CDR3 comprises 15 residues. CDR3 coding DNA: TGTGCCAGCAGTTTAATCGACAGGCCACGCGACGAGCAGTACTTC. This encodes CASSLIDRPRDEQYF.

This chain joins TRBV23-1 and TRBJ1-5; the match to TRBD1 covers 8 bases. TRBV23-1 is an ORF; its function is uncertain. This CDR3 has 14 residues. V shed 10 bases and J 5 bases; nucleotides not matched to a gene: 10. This chain's CDR3 is CATPRTGFYQPQHF. The CDR3 region has the DNA TGCGCCACCCCCCGGACAGGGTTTTATCAGCCCCAGCATTTT.

V gene TRBV19 combines with J gene TRBJ2-1; D is possibly TRBD1 (6 bases). With 7 bases removed from V and 2 bases from J, the gap between germline ends came to 12 bases. The CDR3 spans 14 residues. The germline CDR1 and CDR2 sequences are LNHDA and SQIVND (reference sequence). CDR3 nucleotide sequence: TGTGCCAGTACGGTAACAGGGCCCTACAATGAGCAGTTCTTC. Its translation is CASTVTGPYNEQFF.

The V and J genes are TRBV27 and TRBJ2-1; the D is unclear. The V end was cut by 6 bases, the J end by 1 base, with 7 bases between. This CDR3 has 13 amino acids. CDR1 is MNHEY, CDR2 SMNVEV, per germline (reference sequence). CDR3 protein: CASRRISYNEQFF. CDR3 nucleotides: TGTGCCAGCAGGAGAATTTCCTACAATGAGCAGTTCTTC.

The chain combines TRBV7-9 with TRBJ2-3; TRBD2 matches at 9 bases. Trimming cost V 2 bases and J 6 bases; bases outside gene matches: 12. This CDR3 is 17 amino acids long. CDR1 and CDR2 (germline): SEHNR, FQNEAQ (reference sequence). DNA for the CDR3: TGTGCCAGCAGCTTATCGCGGGGGGGCCTCTCACAGGATACGCAGTATTTT. Encoded protein: CASSLSRGGLSQDTQYF.

The rearrangement joins TRBV9 to TRBJ1-2, with 9 positions matching TRBD1. Losses at the gene ends were 2 bases for V and 6 bases for J; bases not matched to a gene: 8. CDR1 and CDR2 from the germline V gene are SGDLS and YYNGEE. The CDR3 is made up of 15 amino acids. DNA of the CDR3: TGTGCCAGCAGCGTCACAGGGGGCCTTGGAAATGGCTACACCTTC. It codes for CASSVTGGLGNGYTF.

This chain links TRBV9 with TRBJ1-3; D uncertain. Germline CDR1 is SGDLS and CDR2 is YYNGEE. With 3 bases removed from V and 0 bases from J, the gap between germline ends came to 13 bases. The CDR3 totals 16 residues. DNA for the CDR3: TGTGCCAGCAGCGCATCGTCGGAGATCTCTGGAAACACCATATATTTT. It is translated as CASSASSEISGNTIYF. The full variable domain, rest sourced from reference TRBV9 and TRBJ1-3, is DSGVTQTPKHLITATGQRVTLRCSPRSGDLSVYWYQQSLDQGLQFLIQYYNGEERAKGNILERFSAQQFPDLHSELNLSSLELGDSALYFCASSASSEISGNTIYFGEGSWLTVV.

This chain links TRBV7-9 with TRBJ1-1; TRBD1 matches at 9 bases. V was pared by 1 base and J by 4 bases, with 1 base of the junction left unmatched. The V gene's germline CDR1 is SEHNR and CDR2 FQNEAQ (reference sequence). The CDR3 consists of 14 residues. CDR3 loop: CASSLETGGTEAFF. The CDR3 DNA is TGTGCCAGCAGCTTAGAGACAGGGGGCACTGAAGCTTTCTTT.

J is TRBJ1-5 and V is TRBV4-1; perhaps TRBD1 as D (5 bases). The CDR3 extends over 15 amino acids. Trimming cost V 0 bases and J 7 bases, with 13 bases left between them. The germline V gene has CDR1 MGHRA and CDR2 YSYEKL. The CDR3 protein is CASSQEMGGRQPQHF. CDR3 sequence (DNA): TGCGCCAGCAGCCAAGAAATGGGGGGAAGGCAGCCCCAGCATTTT.

The chain couples TRBV24-1 to TRBJ2-1; D might be TRBD2 (7 bases). The CDR3 covers 15 residues. CDR1 and CDR2 from the germline V gene are KGHDR and SFDVKD. V was clipped by 1 base and J by 8 bases, with 14 bases between them. DNA of the CDR3: TGTGCCACCAGTGATTTAGGGGGGGGTGGTCATGAGCAGTTCTTC. This sequence encodes CATSDLGGGGHEQFF.

In its sample, this clone was seen many times. This chain connects TRBV7-6 to TRBJ1-2; D possibly corresponds to TRBD1 (6 bases). Germline CDR1 and CDR2: SGHVS and FNYEAQ. This CDR3 has 16 amino acids. V was shortened by 5 bases and J by 1 base, with 17 bases between the two germline ends. CDR3 sequence reads: CASSKRQVRNNYGYTF. The CDR3 nucleotides are TGTGCCAGCAGCAAACGACAGGTTCGAAATAACTATGGCTACACCTTC.

This sequence joins TRBV11-3 and TRBJ2-7; a weak D match, TRBD2 (5 bases). The CDR3 has 12 amino acids. The V and J ends lost 5 bases and 6 bases respectively, with 11 bases between them. Per the germline V gene, CDR1 is SGHNT and CDR2 is YENEEA. CDR3 loop: CASSLDWGEQYF. The DNA for the CDR3 is TGTGCCAGCAGCCTGGACTGGGGCGAGCAGTACTTC. Full variable domain (missing parts from reference TRBV11-3 and TRBJ2-7): EAGVVQSPRYKIIEKKQPVAFWCNPISGHNTLYWYLQNLGQGPELLIRYENEEAVDDSQLPKDRFSAERLKGVDSTLKIQPAELGDSAVYLCASSLDWGEQYFGPGTRLTVT.

The chain recombines TRBV20-1 with TRBJ2-2; possible D gene TRBD1, 6 bases. With 3 bases removed from V and 7 bases from J, the gap between germline ends came to 12 bases. Germline CDR1 and CDR2: DFQATT and SNEGSKA (reference sequence). The CDR3 is made up of 13 amino acids. Written as DNA, the CDR3 is TGCAGTGCTAGTACACAGGGCGGCGGGGAGCTGTTTTTT. Its protein is CSASTQGGGELFF.

The V gene is TRBV20-1, the J gene TRBJ2-3, with a weak D call TRBD1 (5 bases). Germline CDR1 reads DFQATT; CDR2 reads SNEGSKA (reference sequence). Trimming left V 6 bases short and J 6 bases short, with 10 bases between. The CDR3 contains 11 residues. The CDR3 DNA is TGCAGTGCCGGACATCAGGATACGCAGTATTTT. Protein product: CSAGHQDTQYF.

The chain employs TRBV2 and TRBJ1-2; D is unresolved. Germline loops: CDR1 SNHLY, CDR2 FYNNEI. V lost 6 bases to trimming and J lost 1 base, with 18 bases between them. This CDR3 region has 16 residues. The CDR3: CASSRPHRDNNYGYTF. The CDR3 coding sequence is TGTGCCAGCAGCCGCCCCCACAGAGACAATAACTATGGCTACACCTTC.

The J gene is TRBJ2-1, the V gene TRBV7-8; TRBD1 agrees at 7 bases. The CDR3 length is 16 residues. The V gene's germline CDR1 is SGHVS and CDR2 FQNEAQ. The J segment lost 1 base and the V segment lost 4 bases, leaving 7 bases of the junction unmatched. CDR3 in amino acids: CASSYKGAFSYNEQFF. The CDR3 DNA is TGTGCCAGCAGCTACAAGGGGGCTTTTTCCTACAATGAGCAGTTCTTC. The variable domain in full, completed from reference TRBV7-8 and TRBJ2-1, reads GAGVSQSPRYKVAKRGQDVALRCDPISGHVSLFWYQQALGQGPEFLTYFQNEAQLDKSGLPSDRFFAERPEGSVSTLKIQRTQQEDSAVYLCASSYKGAFSYNEQFFGPGTRLTVL.

The CDR3 loop reads CASSEAATNEKLFF. The CDR3 DNA reads as TGCGCCAGCAGCGAAGCCGCAACTAATGAAAAACTGTTTTTT. The V call is TRBV5-1, the J call TRBJ1-4; no reliable D call. V was pared by 4 bases and J by 0 bases, with 7 bases between. This CDR3 is 14 amino acids long. Germline loops: CDR1 SGHRS, CDR2 YFSETQ.

The chain is built from TRBV6-1 and TRBJ1-1; unclear D gene. Trimming removed 2 bases at V and 0 bases at J, with 10 bases between. CDR3 length: 15 residues. Germline CDR1 MNHNS, CDR2 SASEGT. CDR3 DNA: TGTGCCAGCAGTGAAATCCCCAGGTTGAACACTGAAGCTTTCTTT. Amino acid sequence: CASSEIPRLNTEAFF.

V is TRBV18 and J is TRBJ2-7, with 8 bases lining up with TRBD2. This CDR3 has 15 residues. Germline assignment: CDR1 KGHSH and CDR2 LQKENI. V lost 5 bases, J lost 2 bases, and 8 bases stayed unmatched. The CDR3 bases are TGTGCCAGCTCAGCCAGCGGGGGACGCACCTACGAGCAGTACTTC. Protein sequence: CASSASGGRTYEQYF.

This chain connects TRBV5-1 to TRBJ2-2; TRBD1 agrees at 7 bases. There are 17 residues in the CDR3. V gave up 4 bases and J gave up 2 bases; unmatched junction bases: 11. The germline V gene has CDR1 SGHRS and CDR2 YFSETQ. CDR3 protein: CASSAPRGGTNTGELFF. Here the CDR3 DNA reads TGCGCCAGCAGCGCACCTCGAGGGGGCACTAACACCGGGGAGCTGTTTTTT.